Sequencing of this TCR beta chain was carried out in a study of T cells of healthy individuals. The V segment lost 4 bases and the J segment 2 bases; nucleotides outside the gene matches: 11. The CDR3 covers 18 residues. The V gene's germline CDR1 is MGHRA and CDR2 YSYEKL. This clonotype came up a few times. TCRdb re-called the 5' RACE reads through MiXCR, storing one row per CDR3 protein. The data hold about 41,000 distinct CDR3 sequences, with approximately 4.9% observed a single time. The J gene is TRBJ2-5, the V gene TRBV4-1; 12 bases agree with TRBD2. This receptor was obtained from a human donor in good health. The chain's CDR3 is CASSPPATSGRGQETQYF. The CDR3 region has the DNA TGCGCCAGCAGCCCGCCCGCGACTAGCGGGAGAGGGCAAGAGACCCAGTACTTC.